Sequencing of this TCR beta chain was carried out in a study of beta chain features in type 1 diabetes. The study, taken as a whole, reports: Researchers report that Type 1 diabetes patients had moderately but significantly shorter TCRB CDR3s across all four CD4+ subsets.

On this clone itself: Its antigen is not known.

Reverse transcription of all isolated RNA meant that expressed TCRB transcripts were sequenced. Measured with immunoSEQ multiplex PCR; TCRdb has only the in-frame clones, and not every one. The sample consists of 600,000 or so clones, more than 13% of them appearing once. The CDR3 length is 14 residues. Trimming took off 2 bases at V and 6 bases at J, with 14 bases between the two ends. Per germline, CDR1 LNHNV and CDR2 YYDKDF (reference sequence). The sequencing sample was made of naive CD4+ T cells from blood. V is TRBV15 and J is TRBJ2-7; the D is unclear. The receptor was isolated from a man aged 18-30 years with type 1 diabetes. This CDR3 is CATSRTSGASEQYF. Here the CDR3 DNA reads TGTGCCACCAGCAGAACTTCGGGTGCGAGCGAGCAGTACTTC.